Below, 13 T cell receptor beta chains from the same sample are listed, as sequenced in a study of T-cell reconstitution after alpha-beta-depleted transplantation in children. Library preparation (for TCRbeta) was performed with unique molecular identifiers. TCRdb re-analysed the PCR reads in MiXCR, keeping a single row per CDR3 protein. The table includes about 440,000 distinct CDR3 sequences, over 40% detected once. This specimen was PBMCs, taken before TCRalphabeta/CD19-depleted stem cell transplant. The receptors derive from a girl aged 2-9 years with aplastic anemia, due to receive a stem cell transplant.

The rearrangement links TRBV7-6 to TRBJ1-3; tentatively, D is TRBD1 (5 bases). CDR1 is SGHVS and CDR2 is FNYEAQ in the germline V gene. CDR3 length: 17 amino acids. V was pared by 0 bases and J by 4 bases, with 16 bases between. CDR3 nucleotide sequence: TGTGCCAGCAGCTTAGCCGAAGGGGCGAAATTCGGAAACACCATATATTTT. Its protein product is CASSLAEGAKFGNTIYF.

This clonotype was counted many times. J is TRBJ2-1 and V is TRBV20-1; a weak D match, TRBD2 (5 bases). The CDR3 consists of 12 residues. The V end was cut by 0 bases, the J end by 15 bases, with 15 bases between. Germline V CDR1 and CDR2: DFQATT, SNEGSKA (reference sequence). The CDR3 loop is CSARDPGETTFF. In nucleotides, the CDR3 is TGCAGTGCTAGAGATCCCGGGGAGACTACGTTCTTC.

This clonotype occurred a few times. The chain links TRBV12-5 to TRBJ2-3; D could derive from TRBD1 or TRBD2 (5 bases each). Per germline, CDR1 LGHNT and CDR2 FRNRAP. This CDR3 has 17 amino acids. Trimming stripped 4 bases from V and 0 bases from J, with 17 bases between. This CDR3 reads CASGSHPGTGSTDTQYF. CDR3 DNA sequence: TGTGCTAGTGGTTCTCATCCCGGGACGGGTAGCACAGATACGCAGTATTTT.

This clonotype was seen a handful of times. This chain joins TRBV6-1 and TRBJ1-5; D is perhaps TRBD1 (5 bases). The CDR3 length is 14 residues. V dropped 4 bases and J dropped 7 bases, with 14 bases sitting between them. Germline values: CDR1 MNHNS, CDR2 SASEGT. The CDR3 DNA sequence: TGTGCCAGCAGTGCCAGGGTGGCGGACCAGCCCCAGCATTTT. Protein sequence: CASSARVADQPQHF.

This clonotype was seen a few times. This sequence joins TRBV6-2 or TRBV6-3 and TRBJ1-1, with D perhaps matching TRBD1 (5 bases). CDR1 is MNHEY, CDR2 SVGEGT, per germline. Trimming removed 6 bases from V and 4 bases from J, with 12 bases in between. The CDR3 spans 13 residues. CDR3 residues: CASSGGVPTEAFF. Written as DNA, the CDR3 is TGTGCCAGCAGCGGGGGGGTCCCCACTGAAGCTTTCTTT.

CDR3: CASSPQPEGADTQYF. The CDR3 nucleotides are TGTGCCAGCTCACCACAGCCCGAGGGTGCAGATACGCAGTATTTT. The chain uses TRBV18 and TRBJ2-3, with TRBD2 as a possible D gene (5 bases). V lost 1 base, J lost 4 bases, and 12 bases lay in between. This CDR3 spans 15 amino acids. Looked up from germline, CDR1 is KGHSH and CDR2 is LQKENI.

This clonotype was counted at least ten times. V is TRBV27 and J is TRBJ2-7; D gene unclear. This CDR3 region has 15 residues. Trimming cost V 6 bases and J 7 bases, with 22 bases left between them. Germline-derived CDR1 and CDR2 are MNHEY and SMNVEV (reference sequence). The CDR3 nucleotides are TGTGCCAGCAGGGTATCCCGGATGCTGGTAGGGGAGCAGTACTTC. Protein sequence: CASRVSRMLVGEQYF.

V is TRBV29-1 and J is TRBJ2-3; D remains unclear. The CDR3 runs to 12 residues. Germline CDR1 reads SQVTM; CDR2 reads ANQGSEA. The germline V and J ends were trimmed by 5 bases and 0 bases, with 6 bases remaining between them. The CDR3 loop is CSVLTSTDTQYF. Written as DNA, the CDR3 is TGCAGCGTTTTGACCAGCACAGATACGCAGTATTTT.

This clonotype showed up many times. The rearrangement joins TRBV5-1 to TRBJ2-3, with D possibly TRBD2 on 6 matching bases. This CDR3 spans 16 amino acids. Germline CDR1 reads SGHRS; CDR2 reads YFSETQ. The V and J ends lost 6 bases and 3 bases respectively, with 20 bases between them. CDR3 bases: TGCGCCAGCAACGTGCGGGGATGGGGTTTGACAGATACGCAGTATTTT. It translates to CASNVRGWGLTDTQYF.

This clonotype was found a few times. The chain is built from TRBV10-2 and TRBJ2-1, with 10 bases aligning to TRBD2. The CDR3 is 15 amino acids. In germline, CDR1 is WSHSY, CDR2 SAAADI. J lost 6 bases, V lost 6 bases, and 8 bases had no gene match. CDR3 bases: TGCGCCAGCAGGTGGGGGGCTAGCGGGAGCAATGAGCAGTTCTTC. As protein: CASRWGASGSNEQFF.

This clonotype was observed a single time. The V call is TRBV29-1, the J call TRBJ2-1, with 10 nucleotides matching TRBD2. The junction had 11 bases not matched to a gene; V was cut back by 5 bases and J by 16 bases. Germline-derived CDR1 and CDR2 are SQVTM and ANQGSEA. The CDR3 runs 12 residues. CDR3 DNA sequence: TGCAGCGTTAAGCGGGAGGGCCCCCCCTGTTTCTTC. Its translation is CSVKREGPPCFF.

The chain uses TRBV20-1 and TRBJ2-1; D gene unclear. Trimming stripped 3 bases from V and 6 bases from J, with 15 bases between. Germline CDR1 is DFQATT and CDR2 is SNEGSKA (reference sequence). This CDR3 contains 14 residues. The CDR3 DNA sequence: TGCAGTGCTAGGGCGCCGGGCTTCATCAATGAGCAGTTCTTC. Translated: CSARAPGFINEQFF.

This clonotype was seen ten or more times. This chain links TRBV20-1 with TRBJ2-7; the match to TRBD2 covers 11 bases. The V segment lost 3 bases and the J segment 3 bases; nucleotides outside the gene matches: 1. CDR1 is DFQATT and CDR2 is SNEGSKA in the germline V gene (reference sequence). The CDR3 sequence is 13 residues long. The CDR3 DNA sequence: TGCAGTGCTAGGACTAGCGGGATCTACGAGCAGTACTTC. Translated, it gives CSARTSGIYEQYF.